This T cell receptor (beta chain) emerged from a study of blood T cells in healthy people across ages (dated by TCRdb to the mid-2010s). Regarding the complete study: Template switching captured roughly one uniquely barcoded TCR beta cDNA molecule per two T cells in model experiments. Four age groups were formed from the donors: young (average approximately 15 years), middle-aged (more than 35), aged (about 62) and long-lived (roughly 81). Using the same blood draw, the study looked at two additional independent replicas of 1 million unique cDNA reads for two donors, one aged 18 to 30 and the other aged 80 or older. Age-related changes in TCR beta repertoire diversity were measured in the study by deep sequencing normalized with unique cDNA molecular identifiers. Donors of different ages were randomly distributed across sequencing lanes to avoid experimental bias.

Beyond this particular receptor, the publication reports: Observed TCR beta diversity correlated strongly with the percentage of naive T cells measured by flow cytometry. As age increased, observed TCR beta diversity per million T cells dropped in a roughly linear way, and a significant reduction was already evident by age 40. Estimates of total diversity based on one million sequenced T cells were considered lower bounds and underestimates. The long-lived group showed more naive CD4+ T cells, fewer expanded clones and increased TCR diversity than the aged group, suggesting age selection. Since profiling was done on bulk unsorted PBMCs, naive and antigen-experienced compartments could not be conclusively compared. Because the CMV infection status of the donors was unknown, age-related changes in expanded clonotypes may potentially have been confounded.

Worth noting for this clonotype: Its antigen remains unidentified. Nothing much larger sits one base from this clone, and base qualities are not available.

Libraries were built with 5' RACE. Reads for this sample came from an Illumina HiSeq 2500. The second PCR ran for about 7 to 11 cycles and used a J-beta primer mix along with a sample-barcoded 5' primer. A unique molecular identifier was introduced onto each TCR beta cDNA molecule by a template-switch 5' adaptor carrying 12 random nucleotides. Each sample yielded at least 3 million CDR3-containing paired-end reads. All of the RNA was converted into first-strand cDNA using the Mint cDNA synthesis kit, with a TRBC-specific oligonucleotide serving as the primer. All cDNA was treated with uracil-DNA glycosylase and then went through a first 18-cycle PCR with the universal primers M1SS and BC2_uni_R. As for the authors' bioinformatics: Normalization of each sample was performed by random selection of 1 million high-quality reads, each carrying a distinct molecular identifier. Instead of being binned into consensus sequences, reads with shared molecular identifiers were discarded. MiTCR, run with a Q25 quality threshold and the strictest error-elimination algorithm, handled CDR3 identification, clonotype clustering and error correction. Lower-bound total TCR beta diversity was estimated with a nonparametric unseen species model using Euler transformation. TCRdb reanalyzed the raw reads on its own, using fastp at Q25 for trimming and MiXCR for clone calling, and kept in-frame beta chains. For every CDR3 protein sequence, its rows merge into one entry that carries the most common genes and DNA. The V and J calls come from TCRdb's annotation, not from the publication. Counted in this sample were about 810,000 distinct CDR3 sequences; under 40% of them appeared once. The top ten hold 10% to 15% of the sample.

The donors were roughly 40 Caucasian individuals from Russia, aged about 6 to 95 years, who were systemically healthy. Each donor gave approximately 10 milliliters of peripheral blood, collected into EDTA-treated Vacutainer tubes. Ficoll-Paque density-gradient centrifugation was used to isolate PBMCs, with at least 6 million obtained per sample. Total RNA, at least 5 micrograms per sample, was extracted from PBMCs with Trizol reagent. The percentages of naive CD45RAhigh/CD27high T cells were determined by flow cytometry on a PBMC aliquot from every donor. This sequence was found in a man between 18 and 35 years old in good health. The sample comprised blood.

The CDR3 corresponds to CSAQGQTEAFF. The DNA reads TGCAGTGCTCAGGGACAGACTGAAGCTTTCTTT. The chain couples TRBV20-1 to TRBJ1-1; the central 7 bases match TRBD1. Spanning cysteine to phenylalanine, the CDR3 consists of 11 amino acids. Kept here is only the CDR3 DNA, which spans 33 bases and is read in frame from base 1. The V end gives up 5 bases and the J end 5 bases, leaving 2 bases in the junction not matched to a gene. The germline V gene (reference sequence) supplies CDR1 DFQATT and CDR2 SNEGSKA.